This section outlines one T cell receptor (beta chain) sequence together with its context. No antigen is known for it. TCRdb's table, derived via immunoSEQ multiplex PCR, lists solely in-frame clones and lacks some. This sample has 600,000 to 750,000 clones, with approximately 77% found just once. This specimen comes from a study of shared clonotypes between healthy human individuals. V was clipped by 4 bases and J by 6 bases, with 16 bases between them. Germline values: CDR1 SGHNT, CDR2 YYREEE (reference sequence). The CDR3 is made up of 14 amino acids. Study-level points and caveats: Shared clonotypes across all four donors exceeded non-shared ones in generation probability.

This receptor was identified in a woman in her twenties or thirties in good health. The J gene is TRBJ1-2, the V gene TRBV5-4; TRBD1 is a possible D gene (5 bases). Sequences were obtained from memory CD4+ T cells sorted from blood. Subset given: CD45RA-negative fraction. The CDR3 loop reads CASSTQVGGNGYTF. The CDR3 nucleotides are TGTGCCAGCAGCACCCAGGTGGGGGGAAATGGCTACACCTTC.